This T cell receptor (beta chain) is drawn from a study of CD8 T cells in Susac syndrome. An input of about 0.45 to 1 ug of RNA was subjected to reverse transcription using random hexamers. By means of immunoSEQ multiplex PCR, TCR beta CDR3 spanning 54 Vbeta and 13 Jbeta underwent amplification. TCRdb re-derived calls from the immunoSEQ multiplex PCR reads in MiXCR, one entry per CDR3 protein. The sample lists roughly 190,000 distinct CDR3 sequences; under 95% were seen once. CD8+ and CD4+ T cells from blood underwent TCR beta sequencing. Negative magnetic isolation gave CD8+ and CD4+ cells; FACS enriched CD8+ TEMRA. This clonotype was found a few times. The CDR3 length is 15 residues. V lost 5 bases, J lost 0 bases, and 4 bases stayed unmatched. CDR1 MNHEY and CDR2 SVGAGI come from the germline V gene.

The TCR comes from a human donor in good health. The sample taken for sequencing was CD4+ T cells from PBMCs. The gene calls are TRBV6-5 and TRBJ1-1, with TRBD1 identical over 9 bases. As DNA, the CDR3 is TGTGCCAGCAGTCCCGGGACAGGGCTGAACACTGAAGCTTTCTTT. Residues: CASSPGTGLNTEAFF.